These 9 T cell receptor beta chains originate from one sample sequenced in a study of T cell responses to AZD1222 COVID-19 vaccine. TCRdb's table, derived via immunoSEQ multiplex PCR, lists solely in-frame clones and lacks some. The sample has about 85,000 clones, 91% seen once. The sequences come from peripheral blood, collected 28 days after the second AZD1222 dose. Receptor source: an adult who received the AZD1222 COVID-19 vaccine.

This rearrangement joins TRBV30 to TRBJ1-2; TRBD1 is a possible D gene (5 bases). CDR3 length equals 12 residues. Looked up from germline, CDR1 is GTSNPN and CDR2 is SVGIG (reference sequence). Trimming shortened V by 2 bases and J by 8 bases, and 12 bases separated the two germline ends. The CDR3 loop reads CAWSMGLEGYTF. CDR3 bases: TGTGCCTGGAGTATGGGGCTGGAGGGCTACACCTTC.

CDR3 residues: CASSRSGGSGNTIYF. The CDR3 bases are TGTGCCAGCAGCCGCTCGGGCGGCTCTGGAAACACCATATATTTT. The V and J genes are TRBV14 and TRBJ1-3; D is unresolved. Per germline, CDR1 SGHDN and CDR2 FVKESK. Trimming took off 4 bases at V and 0 bases at J, with 10 bases between the two ends. The length of the CDR3 is 15 residues. Complete variable domain (other parts from reference TRBV14 and TRBJ1-3): EAGVTQFPSHSVIEKGQTVTLRCDPISGHDNLYWYRRVMGKEIKFLLHFVKESKQDESGMPNNRFLAERTGGTYSTLKVQPAELEDSGVYFCASSRSGGSGNTIYFGEGSWLTVV.

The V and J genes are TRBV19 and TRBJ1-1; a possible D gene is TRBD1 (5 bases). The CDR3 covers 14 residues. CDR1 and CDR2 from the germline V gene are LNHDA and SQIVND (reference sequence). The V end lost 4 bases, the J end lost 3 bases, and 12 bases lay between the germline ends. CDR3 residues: CASSTGAKDTEAFF. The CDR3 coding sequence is TGTGCCAGTAGTACCGGGGCAAAGGACACTGAAGCTTTCTTT.

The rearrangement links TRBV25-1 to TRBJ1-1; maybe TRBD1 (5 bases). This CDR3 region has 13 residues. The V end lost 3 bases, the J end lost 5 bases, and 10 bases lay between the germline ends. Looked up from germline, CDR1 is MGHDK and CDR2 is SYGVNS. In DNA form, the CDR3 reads TGTGCCAGCAGTGAGACGGGGGTAACTGAAGCTTTCTTT. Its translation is CASSETGVTEAFF.

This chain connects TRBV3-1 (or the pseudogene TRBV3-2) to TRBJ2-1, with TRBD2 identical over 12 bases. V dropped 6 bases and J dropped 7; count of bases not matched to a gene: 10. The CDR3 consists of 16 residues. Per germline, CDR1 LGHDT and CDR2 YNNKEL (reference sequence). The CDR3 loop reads CASRPRLAGVGNEQFF. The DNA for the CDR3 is TGTGCCAGCAGACCGCGACTAGCGGGAGTGGGTAATGAGCAGTTCTTC.

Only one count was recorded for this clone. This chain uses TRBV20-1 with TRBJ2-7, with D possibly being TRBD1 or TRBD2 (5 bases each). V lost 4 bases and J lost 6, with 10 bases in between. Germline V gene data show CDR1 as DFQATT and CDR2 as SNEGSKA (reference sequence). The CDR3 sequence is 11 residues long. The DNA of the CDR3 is TGCAGTGCTACCTGGGGACGCGAGCAGTACTTC. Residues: CSATWGREQYF.

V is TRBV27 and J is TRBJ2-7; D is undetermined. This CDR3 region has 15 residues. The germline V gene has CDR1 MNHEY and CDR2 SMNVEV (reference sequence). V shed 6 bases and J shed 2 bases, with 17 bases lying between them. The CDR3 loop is CASSPDPARPYEQYF. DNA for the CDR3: TGTGCCAGCAGCCCAGACCCCGCAAGACCCTACGAGCAGTACTTC.

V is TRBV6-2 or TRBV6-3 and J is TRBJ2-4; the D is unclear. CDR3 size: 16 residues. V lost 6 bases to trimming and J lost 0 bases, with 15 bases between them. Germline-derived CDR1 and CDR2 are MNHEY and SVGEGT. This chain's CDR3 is CASSPGLGLAKNIQYF. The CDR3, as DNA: TGTGCCAGCAGCCCTGGTCTAGGGCTAGCCAAAAACATTCAGTACTTC.

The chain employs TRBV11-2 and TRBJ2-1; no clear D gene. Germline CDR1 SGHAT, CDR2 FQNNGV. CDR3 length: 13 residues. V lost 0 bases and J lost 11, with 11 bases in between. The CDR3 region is CASSLEGSGKQFF. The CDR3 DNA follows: TGTGCCAGCAGCTTAGAAGGCTCCGGTAAGCAGTTCTTC.